This TCR beta chain was obtained from a study of shared clonotypes between healthy human individuals. Sorted-subset replicate PCRs used 150 to 200 ng DNA, approximately 30,000 T cell genomes. Assay: immunoSEQ multiplex PCR; the TCRdb copy retains only in-frame clones and omits some. The data show fewer than 2.5 million clones, 93% seen once. The length of the CDR3 is 16 residues. The sequence was collected from a man younger than 35 in good health. Some clones in this sample may be carry-over from other donors' samples. The material sequenced was naive CD4+ T cells from PBMCs. Documented subset: CD45RA+ positively selected. The chain joins TRBV21-1 to TRBJ2-7. TRBV21-1 is a pseudogene locus. The CDR3 loop reads CASSEGGPAESYEQYF. The CDR3 DNA follows: TGTGCCAGCAGCGAAGGCGGACCTGCTGAGTCCTACGAGCAGTACTTC.